The T cell receptor beta chain under discussion was sequenced for a study of naive and memory T cell subsets. Broader study findings: Possibly reflecting memory cells re-expressing CD45RA, a few larger clonotypes occurred in naive repertoires, especially CD8.

Both TRBC1 and TRBC2 were covered by a beta constant-region primer of two equimolar oligonucleotides. Four rounds of PCR amplified the ligated cDNA using nested alpha and beta constant-region primers plus SP2. TCRdb reanalysed the UMI-ligation and nested PCR reads using MiXCR and keeps one entry per CDR3 protein. The table has some 82,000 distinct CDR3 sequences, over 9% seen once. CDR3 length equals 15 residues. Trimming took 6 bases from V and 2 from J, leaving 13 bases between them. Per the germline V gene, CDR1 is KGHSH and CDR2 is LQKENI. In regard to this clonotype: Its specificity is not known.

The chain carries TRBV18 and TRBJ1-4; D call uncertain. Sequenced input: naive CD4+ T cells from blood. The sequence came from a human donor in good health. CDR3: CASSPRQETNEKLFF. CDR3 in DNA: TGTGCCAGCTCCCCCCGGCAGGAGACTAATGAAAAACTGTTTTTT.